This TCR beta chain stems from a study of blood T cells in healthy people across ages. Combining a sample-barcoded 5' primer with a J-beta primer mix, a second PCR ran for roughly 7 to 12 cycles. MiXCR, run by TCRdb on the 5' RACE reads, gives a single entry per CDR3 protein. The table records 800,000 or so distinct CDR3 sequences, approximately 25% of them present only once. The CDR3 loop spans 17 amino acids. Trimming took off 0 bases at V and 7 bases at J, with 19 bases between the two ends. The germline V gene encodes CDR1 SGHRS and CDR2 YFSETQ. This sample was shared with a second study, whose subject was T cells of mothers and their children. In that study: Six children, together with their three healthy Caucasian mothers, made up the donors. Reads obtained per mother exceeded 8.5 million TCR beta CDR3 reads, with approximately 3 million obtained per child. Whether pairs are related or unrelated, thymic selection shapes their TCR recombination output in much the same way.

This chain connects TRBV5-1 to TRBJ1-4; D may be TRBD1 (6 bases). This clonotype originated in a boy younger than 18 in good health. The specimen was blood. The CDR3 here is CASSLVSTTGSREKLFF. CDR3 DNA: TGCGCCAGCAGCTTGGTCTCAACTACAGGGAGTCGTGAAAAACTGTTTTTT.